The source of this TCR beta chain is a study of circulating CD8 cells and anti-PD-1 response in melanoma. Study outcomes and limitations: Under 8% of TRB clonotypes were shared between subsets at M1.

Four subsets defined by PD-1 and/or TIGIT were sorted from live CD3+CD8+TCRalphabeta+ cells. Each library started from roughly 15 ng of total RNA using the QIAseq Immune Repertoire TCR panel. From the reads, TCRdb called clonotypes with MiXCR, one entry per CDR3 protein. The sample includes about 870 distinct CDR3 sequences, around 13% of them seen just once. The V gene lost 3 bases and the J gene lost 5 bases, with 10 bases spanning the gap. The CDR3 is made up of 13 amino acids. Germline CDR1 reads MNHEY; CDR2 reads SMNVEV (reference sequence). This clonotype is labeled medium-sized. The antigen is not known.

This clonotype originated in a human donor with melanoma. This chain uses TRBV27 with TRBJ2-5, with TRBD2 as a possible D gene (5 bases). The source was CD8+ T cells from PBMCs, collected at baseline or after one month of anti-PD-1 therapy (not recorded which). CDR3 residues: CASSLTGLETQYF. DNA for the CDR3: TGTGCCAGCAGTTTGACGGGGTTGGAGACCCAGTACTTC.